This T cell receptor (beta chain) is from a study of T cells in Graves' hyperthyroidism and ophthalmopathy. Whole-study findings and limits: Blood also held most thyroid clonotypes expanded beyond 0.001. Stable hyperthyroidism was separated from ophthalmopathy by a model based on 13 V-J features.

For this clonotype: Its cognate antigen is unknown.

The TCR beta CDR3 regions underwent amplification using RNA transcripts as the source. Carried out on the TCR CDR3, a first-round RT-PCR used the HTBI primer set. TCRdb re-called the multiplex PCR reads through MiXCR, storing one row per CDR3 protein. The sample consists of about 770,000 distinct CDR3 sequences, roughly a sixth of them appearing once. Diagnoses used clinical symptoms, serum thyroxine and TRAb, thyroid ultrasound and orbital computed tomography. The V end lost 5 bases, the J end lost 0 bases, and 11 bases lay between the germline ends. This CDR3 is built from 15 residues. Germline assignment: CDR1 MNHEY and CDR2 SMNVEV (reference sequence).

The origin of this receptor is a woman between 45 and 60 years old with Graves' hyperthyroidism that later progressed to Graves' ophthalmopathy. The chain employs TRBV27 and TRBJ2-4; D not certain. Sequenced input: blood. Here the CDR3 reads CASSLSWGAKNIQYF. Here the CDR3 DNA reads TGTGCCAGCAGTCTCTCGTGGGGAGCCAAAAACATTCAGTACTTC.